These T cell receptor beta chains were read from a single sample in a study of graft-versus-host responses after intestinal transplantation. These receptors lack a known antigen. Produced via immunoSEQ multiplex PCR; TCRdb's table is partial and in-frame only. Of 35,000 to 50,000 clones listed, over 90% are singletons. The source material was unstimulated CD8+ T cells sorted from spleen or lymph node cells, sampled before transplant. Receptors originate from a human donor who was the organ donor for an intestinal transplant. Each CDR3 is given with its conserved first and last residue. A D gene is named only where the DNA matches it firmly. Clone size is not always given. Where it is, it says once, few, many or a class for expanded clones.

size: .
J: TRBJ2-7
V: TRBV7-9
D: .
DNA: TGTGCCAGCAGCTTAGGTCAGGGTAACAACGAGCAGTACTTC
CDR3: CASSLGQGNNEQYF

size: .
J: TRBJ2-7
V: TRBV13
D: .
DNA: TGTGCCAGCAGCTTAGCGGGCGGGGCCCGCTACGAGCAGTACTTC
CDR3: CASSLAGGARYEQYF

size: .
J: TRBJ1-2
V: TRBV19
D: .
DNA: TGTGCCAGTAGCCCGTGGGGGGGGCCTCGAGGCTACACCTTC
CDR3: CASSPWGGPRGYTF

size: .
J: TRBJ1-2
V: TRBV6-5
D: .
DNA: TGTGCCAGCAGTTACATCCCTCCAAACTATGGCTACACCTTC
CDR3: CASSYIPPNYGYTF

size: .
J: TRBJ2-7
V: TRBV7-8
D: .
DNA: TGTGCCAGCAGCTACACCTCAGGGGAGGGAGCCTACGAGCAGTACTTC
CDR3: CASSYTSGEGAYEQYF

size: .
J: TRBJ1-1
V: TRBV7-9
D: .
DNA: TGTGCCAGCAGCTTATCGTGGATCGAGGGGAAGACTGAAGCTTTCTTT
CDR3: CASSLSWIEGKTEAFF

size: .
J: TRBJ2-5
V: TRBV9
D: .
DNA: TGTGCCAGCAGCGTAGGAGCGGAGGACGGGAAGACCCAGTACTTC
CDR3: CASSVGAEDGKTQYF

size: .
J: TRBJ1-5
V: TRBV7-2
D: TRBD1
DNA: TGTGCCAGCAGCCTTACAGGGGGCGAACAGCCCCAGCATTTT
CDR3: CASSLTGGEQPQHF

size: .
J: TRBJ2-5
V: TRBV7-6
D: .
DNA: TGTGCCAGCAGCTTAGCAGTCCGTCGGGAGACCCAGTACTTC
CDR3: CASSLAVRRETQYF

size: .
J: TRBJ2-1
V: TRBV19
D: .
DNA: TGTGCCAGTAGTATAGGTGGGGGAAGCTCCTACAATGAGCAGTTCTTC
CDR3: CASSIGGGSSYNEQFF

size: .
J: TRBJ2-7
V: TRBV11-2
D: TRBD1
DNA: TGTGCCAGCAGCCTCCGGGACAGGGGGCTCCACGAGCAGTACTTC
CDR3: CASSLRDRGLHEQYF

size: .
J: TRBJ1-1
V: TRBV14
D: TRBD1
DNA: TGTGCCAGCAGCCAAGAAGTCACAGGGGTTGAAGCTTTCTTT
CDR3: CASSQEVTGVEAFF

size: .
J: TRBJ2-7
V: TRBV11-2
D: .
DNA: TGTGCCAGCAGCTTAGATCGGGGGGCGGTCGACGGCTACGAGCAGTACTTC
CDR3: CASSLDRGAVDGYEQYF

size: .
J: TRBJ2-3
V: TRBV15
D: TRBD2
DNA: TGTGCCACCAGCGCGGAACTAGCGGGGGGAGATACGCAGTATTTT
CDR3: CATSAELAGGDTQYF

size: .
J: TRBJ1-1
V: TRBV7-2
D: TRBD1
DNA: TGTGCCAGCAGCTTAAAGACAGGGAAGATGAACACTGAAGCTTTCTTT
CDR3: CASSLKTGKMNTEAFF

size: .
J: TRBJ2-7
V: TRBV29-1
D: .
DNA: TGCAGCGTATACGAGAGCAGTAACTCCTACGAGCAGTACTTC
CDR3: CSVYESSNSYEQYF

size: .
J: TRBJ2-7
V: TRBV4-3
D: .
DNA: TGCGCCAGCAGCCAAGAAACAGGGACCTACGAGCAGTACTTC
CDR3: CASSQETGTYEQYF

size: .
J: TRBJ2-7
V: TRBV7-3
D: .
DNA: TGTGCCAGCAGCTTGGGACAAGCCCCCTACGAGCAGTACTTC
CDR3: CASSLGQAPYEQYF

size: .
J: TRBJ2-5
V: TRBV5-4
D: TRBD2
DNA: TGTGCCAGCAGCGGCGGGGGGGGCCAAGAGACCCAGTACTTC
CDR3: CASSGGGGQETQYF

size: .
J: TRBJ1-2
V: TRBV5-1
D: TRBD1
DNA: TGCGCCAGCAGCTTATGGACAGGGACGGGCTACACCTTC
CDR3: CASSLWTGTGYTF

size: .
J: TRBJ2-7
V: TRBV7-9
D: .
DNA: TGTGCCAGCAGCTTAGGACAGAATACATACTACGAGCAGTACTTC
CDR3: CASSLGQNTYYEQYF

size: .
J: TRBJ1-6
V: TRBV4-1
D: .
DNA: TGCGCCAGCAGCCAAGATACTACGGCTAATTCACCCCTCCACTTT
CDR3: CASSQDTTANSPLHF

size: .
J: TRBJ2-7
V: TRBV13
D: TRBD1
DNA: TGTGCCAGCAGCACCAGGGACAGGGGGTCCTACGAGCAGTACTTC
CDR3: CASSTRDRGSYEQYF

size: .
J: TRBJ2-5
V: TRBV14
D: .
DNA: TGTGCCAGCAGCCAACACCCACAGACGTACCAAGAGACCCAGTACTTC
CDR3: CASSQHPQTYQETQYF

size: .
J: TRBJ1-1
V: TRBV29-1
D: .
DNA: TGCAGCGCCAATGGGGGGACGGACCCGACTGAAGCTTTCTTT
CDR3: CSANGGTDPTEAFF

size: .
J: TRBJ1-4
V: TRBV28
D: .
DNA: TGTGCCAGCAGTCTATTGAGGGGAACTAATGAAAAACTGTTTTTT
CDR3: CASSLLRGTNEKLFF

size: .
J: TRBJ2-1
V: TRBV7-2
D: .
DNA: TGTGCCAGCAGCTCAATGTTTAGTGCATTCAATGAGCAGTTCTTC
CDR3: CASSSMFSAFNEQFF

size: .
J: TRBJ2-5
V: TRBV21-1
D: .
DNA: TGTGCCAGCAGCACCCGGACATCCCCGGCAGAGACCCAGTACTTC
CDR3: CASSTRTSPAETQYF

size: .
J: TRBJ1-4
V: TRBV6-1
D: TRBD1
DNA: TGTGCCAGCAGTGAAAAAACAGGGGCTAATGAAAAACTGTTTTTT
CDR3: CASSEKTGANEKLFF

size: .
J: TRBJ2-5
V: TRBV2
D: TRBD2
DNA: TGTGCCAGCAGTCACCGAGGGAGGGACGAGGCGACCCAGTACTTC
CDR3: CASSHRGRDEATQYF

size: .
J: TRBJ2-3
V: TRBV9
D: TRBD2
DNA: TGTGCCAGCAGCGTAGATTGGACTAGTACAGATACGCAGTATTTT
CDR3: CASSVDWTSTDTQYF

size: .
J: TRBJ1-1
V: TRBV5-4
D: .
DNA: TGTGCCAGCAGCTTGGAGGATGGTCCAATCCCTGAAGCTTTCTTT
CDR3: CASSLEDGPIPEAFF

size: once
J: TRBJ2-7
V: TRBV5-8
D: .
DNA: TGTGCCAGCAGCTTCCCTTACGAGCAGTACTTC
CDR3: CASSFPYEQYF

size: .
J: TRBJ1-2
V: TRBV6-1
D: .
DNA: TGTGCCAGCCTTCCCCCAGGGGCTTACTATGGCTACACCTTC
CDR3: CASLPPGAYYGYTF

size: .
J: TRBJ1-6
V: TRBV28
D: .
DNA: TGTGCCAGCAGTATGGGACGTGGAGAGGAGGAATATAGTAATTCACCCCTCCACTTT
CDR3: CASSMGRGEEEYSNSPLHF

size: .
J: TRBJ1-2
V: TRBV5-4
D: TRBD1
DNA: TGTGCCAGCAGCCGGGGACAGGGGGAAGGCTACACCTTC
CDR3: CASSRGQGEGYTF

size: .
J: TRBJ1-4
V: TRBV4-1
D: .
DNA: TGCGCCAGCAGCCAAGTTGGGGACAATGAAAAACTGTTTTTT
CDR3: CASSQVGDNEKLFF

size: .
J: TRBJ1-1
V: TRBV5-1
D: .
DNA: TGCGCCAGCAGCTGGGGTGGGGGGACTGAAGCTTTCTTT
CDR3: CASSWGGGTEAFF

size: .
J: TRBJ2-3
V: TRBV29-1
D: TRBD1
DNA: TGCAGCGCCGGCCCGGGACAGGGCCTTTTT
CDR3: CSAGPGQGLF

size: .
J: TRBJ1-5
V: TRBV6-4
D: TRBD1
DNA: TGTGCCAGCAGTGACCCCACTAGGACAGGTGGTCCCCCCTCTAATCAGCCCCAGCATTTT
CDR3: CASSDPTRTGGPPSNQPQHF

size: .
J: TRBJ1-1
V: TRBV5-1
D: TRBD1
DNA: TGCGCCAGCTGGGGCGGGGACAGTAACACTGAAGCTTTCTTT
CDR3: CASWGGDSNTEAFF

size: .
J: TRBJ2-7
V: TRBV4-3
D: TRBD1
DNA: TGCGCCAGCAGCCAGTCCGGGACAGGGGGCTACGAGCAGTACTTC
CDR3: CASSQSGTGGYEQYF

size: once
J: TRBJ1-1
V: TRBV19
D: .
DNA: TGTGCCAGTACTGTAGATAGTGACACTGAAGCTTTCTTT
CDR3: CASTVDSDTEAFF

size: .
J: TRBJ2-4
V: TRBV28
D: .
DNA: TGTGCCAGCAGTTTATCCAGGGGTACCGGCAAAAACATTCAGTACTTC
CDR3: CASSLSRGTGKNIQYF

size: .
J: TRBJ1-1
V: TRBV4-3
D: .
DNA: TGCGCCAGCAGCCTTGAGGGGGCTGAAGCTTTCTTT
CDR3: CASSLEGAEAFF

size: .
J: TRBJ1-5
V: TRBV19
D: .
DNA: TGTGCCAGCACTACGGGACACCCCAATCAGCCCCAGCATTTT
CDR3: CASTTGHPNQPQHF

size: .
J: TRBJ1-4
V: TRBV7-9
D: TRBD1
DNA: TGTGCCAGCAGCTTGGGGCGACAGGGATGGAACGAAAAACTGTTTTTT
CDR3: CASSLGRQGWNEKLFF

size: .
J: TRBJ1-1
V: TRBV28
D: TRBD1
DNA: TGTGCCAGCAGCCCTCCTTACAGGGGGCGGAAGACTGAAGCTTTCTTT
CDR3: CASSPPYRGRKTEAFF

size: .
J: TRBJ1-2
V: TRBV27
D: TRBD1
DNA: TGTGCCAGCAGTTTCGGACAGGGGGACGGCTACACCTTC
CDR3: CASSFGQGDGYTF

size: .
J: TRBJ1-2
V: TRBV6-5
D: .
DNA: TGTGCCAGCAGTTACTATGGGCAGGAGATTTATGGCTACACCTTC
CDR3: CASSYYGQEIYGYTF

size: .
J: TRBJ1-1
V: TRBV9
D: .
DNA: TGTGCCAGCACCCCTAGCGGTAGGGACACTGAAGCTTTCTTT
CDR3: CASTPSGRDTEAFF

size: .
J: TRBJ2-1
V: TRBV10-3
D: .
DNA: TGTGCCATCAGTGACCTCAAGGGCTCCTACAATGAGCAGTTCTTC
CDR3: CAISDLKGSYNEQFF

size: .
J: TRBJ2-5
V: TRBV27
D: TRBD1
DNA: TGTGCCAGCAGCGCCAGGGGGCAAGAGACCCAGTACTTC
CDR3: CASSARGQETQYF

size: .
J: TRBJ2-2
V: TRBV4-3
D: .
DNA: TGCGCCAGCAGCCAAGAGAGGGGTACCGGGGAGCTGTTTTTT
CDR3: CASSQERGTGELFF

size: .
J: TRBJ2-3
V: TRBV7-8
D: TRBD2
DNA: TGTGCCAGCAGCTTATTTGGGGGGGGATCGGATACGCAGTATTTT
CDR3: CASSLFGGGSDTQYF

size: .
J: TRBJ2-1
V: TRBV15
D: .
DNA: TGTGCCACCAGCAGAGTACCTTTCTATGAGCAGTTCTTC
CDR3: CATSRVPFYEQFF

size: .
J: TRBJ1-1
V: TRBV6-1
D: TRBD1
DNA: TGTGCCAGCAGTGAACGACAGGGGTCGAACACTGAAGCTTTCTTT
CDR3: CASSERQGSNTEAFF

size: few
J: TRBJ2-1
V: TRBV10-3
D: .
DNA: TGTGCCATCAGTGATCCAGCGGAGAGCTCCTACAATGAGCAGTTCTTC
CDR3: CAISDPAESSYNEQFF

size: .
J: TRBJ1-6
V: TRBV6-6
D: .
DNA: TGTGCCAGCAGCCACAGGGAGTCCCTCCACTTT
CDR3: CASSHRESLHF